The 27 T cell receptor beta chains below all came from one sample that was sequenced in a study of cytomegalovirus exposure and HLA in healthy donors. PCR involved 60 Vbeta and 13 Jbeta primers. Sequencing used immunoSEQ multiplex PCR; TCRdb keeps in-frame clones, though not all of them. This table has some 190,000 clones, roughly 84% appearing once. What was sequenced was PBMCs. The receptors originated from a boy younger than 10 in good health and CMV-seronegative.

CDR3 residues: CASSLVRASEQFF. The CDR3 nucleotides are TGTGCCAGCAGCTTAGTCCGTGCCAGTGAGCAGTTCTTC. The genes are TRBV7-6 and TRBJ2-1; D is undetermined. Germline V gene lookup returns CDR1 SGHVS and CDR2 FNYEAQ. V was clipped by 1 base and J by 9 bases, with 10 bases between them. This CDR3 region has 13 residues.

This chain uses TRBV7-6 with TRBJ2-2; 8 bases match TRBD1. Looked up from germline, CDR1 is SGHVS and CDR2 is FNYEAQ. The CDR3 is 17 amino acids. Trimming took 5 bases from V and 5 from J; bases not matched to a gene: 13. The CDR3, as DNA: TGTGCCAGCAGCCCGGGGCCGCAGGGGGCGTTTACCGGGGAGCTGTTTTTT. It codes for CASSPGPQGAFTGELFF.

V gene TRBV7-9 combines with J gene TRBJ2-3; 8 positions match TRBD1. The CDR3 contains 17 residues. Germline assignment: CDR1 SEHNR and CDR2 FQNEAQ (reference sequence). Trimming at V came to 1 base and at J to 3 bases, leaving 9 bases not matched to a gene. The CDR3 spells CASSLVLTYRGTDTQYF. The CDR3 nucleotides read TGTGCCAGCAGCTTAGTTCTAACCTACAGGGGGACAGATACGCAGTATTTT.

CDR3 in amino acids: CASAGSSYNEQFF. As DNA, the CDR3 is TGTGCCAGCGCCGGGAGCTCCTACAATGAGCAGTTCTTC. The rearrangement links TRBV27 to TRBJ2-1; D is perhaps TRBD2 (6 bases). Trimming took off 8 bases at V and 0 bases at J, with 8 bases between the two ends. From germline, CDR1 is MNHEY and CDR2 SMNVEV (reference sequence). The CDR3 has 13 residues.

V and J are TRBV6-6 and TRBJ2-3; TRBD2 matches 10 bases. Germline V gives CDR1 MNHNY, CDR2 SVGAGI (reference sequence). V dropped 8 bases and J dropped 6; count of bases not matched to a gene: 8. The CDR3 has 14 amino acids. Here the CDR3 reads CASRKAGGPDTQYF. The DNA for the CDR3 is TGTGCCAGCCGTAAAGCGGGAGGGCCGGATACGCAGTATTTT.

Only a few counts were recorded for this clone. CDR3 DNA sequence: TGCGCCAGCAGCTATCAGGGAAGGGCTGAAGCTTTCTTT. Translation gives CASSYQGRAEAFF. V and J are TRBV4-1 and TRBJ1-1, with a possible D match to TRBD1 (5 bases). The V gene's germline CDR1 is MGHRA and CDR2 YSYEKL. V lost 5 bases, J lost 6 bases, and 13 bases lay in between. The CDR3 is made up of 13 amino acids.

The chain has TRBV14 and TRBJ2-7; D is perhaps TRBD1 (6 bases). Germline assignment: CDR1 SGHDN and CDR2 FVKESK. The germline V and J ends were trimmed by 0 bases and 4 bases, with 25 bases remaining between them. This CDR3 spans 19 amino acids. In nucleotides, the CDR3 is TGTGCCAGCAGCCAAGAGGGAACAGGGTCAGCCCGCGAGTGTTACGAGCAGTACTTC. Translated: CASSQEGTGSARECYEQYF.

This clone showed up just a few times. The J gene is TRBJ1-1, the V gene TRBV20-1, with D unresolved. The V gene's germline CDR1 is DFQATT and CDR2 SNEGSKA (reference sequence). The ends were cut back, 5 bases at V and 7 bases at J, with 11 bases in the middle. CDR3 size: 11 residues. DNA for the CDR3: TGCAGTGCTCCCCGTTTAGTTGAAGCTTTCTTT. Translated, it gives CSAPRLVEAFF.

The CDR3 spells CASSQDQNRAYGYTF. CDR3 bases: TGCGCCAGCAGCCAAGATCAGAACAGGGCTTATGGCTACACCTTC. The chain uses TRBV4-1 and TRBJ1-2, with D perhaps matching TRBD1 (6 bases). The CDR3 runs to 15 residues. V gave up 0 bases and J gave up 5 bases, with 13 bases separating them. CDR1 is MGHRA, CDR2 YSYEKL, per germline.

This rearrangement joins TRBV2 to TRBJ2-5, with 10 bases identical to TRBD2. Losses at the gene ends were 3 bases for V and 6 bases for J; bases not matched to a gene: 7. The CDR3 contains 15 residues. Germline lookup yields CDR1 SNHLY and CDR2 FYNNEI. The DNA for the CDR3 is TGTGCCAGCAGTGATACAGCGGGAGGGGGGAAGACCCAGTACTTC. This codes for CASSDTAGGGKTQYF.

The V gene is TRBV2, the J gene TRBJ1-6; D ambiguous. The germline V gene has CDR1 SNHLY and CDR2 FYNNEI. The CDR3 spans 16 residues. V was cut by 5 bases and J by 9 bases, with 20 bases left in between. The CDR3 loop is CASSRWQAGNVSPLHF. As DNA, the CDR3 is TGTGCCAGCAGTCGATGGCAAGCGGGGAATGTTTCACCCCTCCACTTT.

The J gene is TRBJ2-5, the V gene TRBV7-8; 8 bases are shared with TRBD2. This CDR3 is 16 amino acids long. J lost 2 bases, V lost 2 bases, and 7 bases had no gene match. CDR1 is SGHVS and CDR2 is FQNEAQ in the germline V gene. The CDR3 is CASSLRLAGTQETQYF. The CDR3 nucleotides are TGTGCCAGCAGCTTAAGGTTAGCGGGAACTCAAGAGACCCAGTACTTC.

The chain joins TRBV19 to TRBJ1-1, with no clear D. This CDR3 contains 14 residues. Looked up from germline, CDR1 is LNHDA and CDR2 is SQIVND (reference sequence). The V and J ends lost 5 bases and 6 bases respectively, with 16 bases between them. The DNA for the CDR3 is TGTGCCAGTAGTTCTCAAACAGCCGCCCCTGAAGCTTTCTTT. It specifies CASSSQTAAPEAFF.

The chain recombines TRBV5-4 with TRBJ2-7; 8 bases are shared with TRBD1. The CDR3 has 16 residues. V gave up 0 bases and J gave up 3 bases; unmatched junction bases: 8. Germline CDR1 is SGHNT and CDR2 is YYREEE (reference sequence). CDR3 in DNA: TGTGCCAGCAGCTTGGGGCCGGGACAGGTAAACTACGAGCAGTACGTC. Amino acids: CASSLGPGQVNYEQYV.

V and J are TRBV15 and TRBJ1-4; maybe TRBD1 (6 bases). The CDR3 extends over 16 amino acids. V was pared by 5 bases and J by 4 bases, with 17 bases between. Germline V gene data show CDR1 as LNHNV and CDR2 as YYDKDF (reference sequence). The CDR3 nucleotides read TGTGCCACCAGCCCCCACCGGACAGCGATTAATGAAAAACTGTTTTTT. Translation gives CATSPHRTAINEKLFF.

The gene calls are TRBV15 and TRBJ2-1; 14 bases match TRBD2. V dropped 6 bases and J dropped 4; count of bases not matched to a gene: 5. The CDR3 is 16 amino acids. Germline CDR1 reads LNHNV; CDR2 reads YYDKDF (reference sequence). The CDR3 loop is CATRGLAGEHYNEQFF. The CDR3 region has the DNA TGTGCCACCAGGGGACTAGCGGGAGAGCATTACAATGAGCAGTTCTTC.

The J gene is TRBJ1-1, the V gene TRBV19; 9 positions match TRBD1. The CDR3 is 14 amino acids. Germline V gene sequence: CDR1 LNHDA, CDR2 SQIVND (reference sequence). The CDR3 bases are TGTGTTACCTCAGGGACAGGGTCGAACACTGAAGCTTTCTTT. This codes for CVTSGTGSNTEAFF.

The CDR3 DNA follows: TGTGCCAGCAGCTTAGAGACAGCCCTAAGCTCCTACAATGAGCAGTTCTTC. Amino acid sequence: CASSLETALSSYNEQFF. This chain uses TRBV7-2 with TRBJ2-1; perhaps TRBD1 as D (5 bases). Germline V CDR1 and CDR2: SGHTA, FQGNSA. The ends were cut back, 1 base at V and 0 bases at J, with 13 bases in the middle. This CDR3 has 17 amino acids.

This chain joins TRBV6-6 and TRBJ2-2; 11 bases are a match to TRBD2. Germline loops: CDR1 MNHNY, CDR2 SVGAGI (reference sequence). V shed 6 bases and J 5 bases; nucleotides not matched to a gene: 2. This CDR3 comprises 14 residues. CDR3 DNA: TGTGCCAGCAGACTAGCGGGAGAGACCGGGGAGCTGTTTTTT. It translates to CASRLAGETGELFF.

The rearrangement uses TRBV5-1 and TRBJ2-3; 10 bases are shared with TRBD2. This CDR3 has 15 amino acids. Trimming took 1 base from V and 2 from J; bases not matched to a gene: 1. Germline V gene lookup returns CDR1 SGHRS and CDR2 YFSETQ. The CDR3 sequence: CASSLTSGTTDTQYF. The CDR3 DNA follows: TGCGCCAGCAGCTTGACTAGCGGGACCACAGATACGCAGTATTTT. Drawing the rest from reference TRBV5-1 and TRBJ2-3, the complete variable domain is KAGVTQTPRYLIKTRGQQVTLSCSPISGHRSVSWYQQTPGQGLQFLFEYFSETQRNKGNFPGRFSGRQFSNSRSEMNVSTLELGDSALYLCASSLTSGTTDTQYFGPGTRLTVL.

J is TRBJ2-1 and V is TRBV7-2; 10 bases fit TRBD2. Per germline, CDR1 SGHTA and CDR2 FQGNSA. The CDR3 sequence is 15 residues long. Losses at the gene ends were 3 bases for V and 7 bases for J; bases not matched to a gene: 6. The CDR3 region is CASSFLTSGLNEQFF. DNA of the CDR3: TGTGCCAGCAGCTTCCTGACTAGCGGGCTAAATGAGCAGTTCTTC. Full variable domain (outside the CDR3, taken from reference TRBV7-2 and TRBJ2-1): GAGVSQSPSNKVTEKGKDVELRCDPISGHTALYWYRQSLGQGLEFLIYFQGNSAPDKSGLPSDRFSAERTGGSVSTLTIQRTQQEDSAVYLCASSFLTSGLNEQFFGPGTRLTVL.

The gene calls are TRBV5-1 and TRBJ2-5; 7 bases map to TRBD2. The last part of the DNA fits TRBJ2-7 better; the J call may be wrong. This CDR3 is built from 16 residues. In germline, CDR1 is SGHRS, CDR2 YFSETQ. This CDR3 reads CASSLEPKRGSYEQYF. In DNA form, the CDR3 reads TGCGCCAGCAGCCTGGAGCCGAAGCGGGGCTCCTACGAGCAGTACTTC.

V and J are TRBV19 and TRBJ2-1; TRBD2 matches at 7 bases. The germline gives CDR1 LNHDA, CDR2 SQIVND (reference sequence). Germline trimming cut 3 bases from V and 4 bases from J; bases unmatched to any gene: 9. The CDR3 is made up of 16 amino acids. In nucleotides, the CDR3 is TGTGCCAGTAGTATTGGGGGGGTCTTCCCTTACAATGAGCAGTTCTTC. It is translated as CASSIGGVFPYNEQFF.

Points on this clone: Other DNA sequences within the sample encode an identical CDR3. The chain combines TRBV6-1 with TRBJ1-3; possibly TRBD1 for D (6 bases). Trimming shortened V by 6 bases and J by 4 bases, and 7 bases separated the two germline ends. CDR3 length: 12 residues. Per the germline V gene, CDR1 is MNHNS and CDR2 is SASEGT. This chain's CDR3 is CASSDRGNTIYF. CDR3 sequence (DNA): TGTGCCAGCAGCGACAGGGGAAACACCATATATTTT.

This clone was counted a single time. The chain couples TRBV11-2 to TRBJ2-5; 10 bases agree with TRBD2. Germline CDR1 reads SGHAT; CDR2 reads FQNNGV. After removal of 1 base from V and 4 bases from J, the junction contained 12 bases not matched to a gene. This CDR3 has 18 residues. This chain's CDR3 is CASSLGSYGAGGRETQYF. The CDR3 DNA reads TGTGCCAGCAGCTTAGGTAGTTACGGAGCGGGGGGGCGAGAGACCCAGTACTTC.

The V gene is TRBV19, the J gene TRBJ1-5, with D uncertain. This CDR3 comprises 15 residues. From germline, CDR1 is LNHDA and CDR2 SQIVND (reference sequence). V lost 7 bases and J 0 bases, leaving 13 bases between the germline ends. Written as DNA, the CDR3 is TGTGCCAGTAAGTTGAGTTCTGTTAGCAATCAGCCCCAGCATTTT. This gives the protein CASKLSSVSNQPQHF.

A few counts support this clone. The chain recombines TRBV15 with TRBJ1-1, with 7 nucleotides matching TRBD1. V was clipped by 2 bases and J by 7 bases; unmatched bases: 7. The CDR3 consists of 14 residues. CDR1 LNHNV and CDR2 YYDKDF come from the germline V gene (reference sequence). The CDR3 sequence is CATSRTSGTVEAFF. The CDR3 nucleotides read TGTGCCACCAGCAGAACATCCGGGACAGTTGAAGCTTTCTTT.